This T cell receptor (beta chain) appears in the sequencing data of a study of somatic mutations in cytotoxic T cells in rheumatoid arthritis (dated by TCRdb to about 2017). For context, the study as a whole: Before any treatment started and right after they were diagnosed, patients gave peripheral blood samples (30 ml EDTA). Some T-cell populations stained with V beta antibodies were sorted by flow on a FACSAria II or Sony SH800 to nearly 100% purity, with sorted V beta1+ cells additionally subjected to TCRB sequencing. TCRB deep sequencing covered 65 to 80 patients with rheumatoid arthritis along with about 20 healthy controls. To characterize clonality, the study used TCRB deep sequencing while asking whether somatic mutations are carried by expanded CD8+ T-cell clones in newly diagnosed, untreated rheumatoid arthritis. Patients and controls did not essentially differ in median age, which was nearly identical between the groups.

CDR1 and CDR2 are drawn from the germline V gene: SGHRS, YFSETQ. The CDR3 has 15 amino acids, counting the end cysteine and phenylalanine. Only the CDR3 DNA stays, 45 bases, in frame from base 1. V and J are trimmed by 4 bases and 5 bases, and the gene matches miss 7 bases of the junction. Genomic DNA underwent TCRB CDR3 sequencing using the immunoSEQ assay. Per the original workflow: Published virus-specific TCRB sequences were compared with patient CD8+ clones larger than 1%, and only a few matches were found. Nothing other than productive TCRB rearrangements was included in the analyses. Clonality was calculated as a Shannon entropy-based productive clonality index, and a clone was defined by a unique TCRB CDR3 sequence. Repertoire overlap between two samples was calculated from the template counts of each clone relative to total templates per sample. A correlation with a Spearman r of about 0.57 was found between V-gene usage by flow cytometry and V-gene usage by TCRB sequencing. This immuneACCESS table, as held by TCRdb, lists in-frame sequences with V and J called but not all clones. Of the missing ones, under half trace to an unresolved V gene in checked studies; the others have no known cause. V and J calls and clone size are as listed in that table; D and trimming were resolved from the DNA. The sample table shows some 9,300 clones, and around 90% are seen once. The top ten clonotypes cover about 15% of the sample.

Positive magnetic bead selection on an AutoMACS was used to isolate CD4+ and CD8+ cells, with flow cytometry used to check purity. After a first flow cytometry screen using a TCR V beta antibody panel, clonal expansions were characterized through TCRB deep sequencing of sorted CD8+ fractions. Peripheral blood mononuclear cells were obtained using density gradient separation with Ficoll-Paque PLUS. Using Nucleospin Tissue or Tissue XS kits, DNA was extracted from CD4-enriched, CD8-enriched or PBMC samples, with quantification by a Qubit 2.0 fluorometer. With regard to this clone: Its antigen is not yet known. Base qualities are not at hand, and no much larger clone is one base apart.

General study outcomes and caveats: Viral specificity could not be ruled out by absence from virus-specific databases, and the antigen targets of the expanded CD8+ clones remained unknown. The finding that TRBV07 was slightly underrepresented in patients was left unadjusted for multiple comparisons. An increase of CD8+ clonality with age was seen in patients (Spearman r=0.49) but not in healthy controls. There was no significant difference in CD8+ T-cell clonality between rheumatoid arthritis patients and age-matched healthy controls. The largest CD8+ clone made up more than 20% of CD8+ cells in about an eighth of the roughly 60 patients, and blood and synovial fluid shared several identical CD8+ TCRB sequences.

This receptor chain uses TRBV5-1 and TRBJ2-7, with 12 junctional bases fitting TRBD2. The TCR originated in a young woman with rheumatoid arthritis. The sequenced material came from CD8+ T cells sorted from blood. The nucleotides read TGCGCCAGCAGCACCCAGGGACTAGCGGGCCACGAGCAGTACTTC. Translated, it reads CASSTQGLAGHEQYF. The CDR3, completed at both ends by the reference TRBV5-1 and TRBJ2-7 genes, gives the full variable domain KAGVTQTPRYLIKTRGQQVTLSCSPISGHRSVSWYQQTPGQGLQFLFEYFSETQRNKGNFPGRFSGRQFSNSRSEMNVSTLELGDSALYLCASSTQGLAGHEQYFGPGTRLTVT.